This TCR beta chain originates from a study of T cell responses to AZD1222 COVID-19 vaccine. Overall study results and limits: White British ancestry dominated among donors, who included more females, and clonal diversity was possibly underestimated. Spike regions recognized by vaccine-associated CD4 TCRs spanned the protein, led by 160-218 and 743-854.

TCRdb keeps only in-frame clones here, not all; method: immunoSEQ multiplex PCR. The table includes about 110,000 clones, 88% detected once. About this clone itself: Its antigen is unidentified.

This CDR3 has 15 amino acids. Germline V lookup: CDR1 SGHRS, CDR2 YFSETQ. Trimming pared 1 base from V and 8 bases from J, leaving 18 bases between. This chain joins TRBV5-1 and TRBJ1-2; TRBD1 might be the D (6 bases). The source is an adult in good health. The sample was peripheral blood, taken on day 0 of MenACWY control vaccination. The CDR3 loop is CASSLSAGGGWGYTF. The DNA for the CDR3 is TGCGCCAGCAGCTTGTCTGCGGGGGGCGGATGGGGCTACACCTTC. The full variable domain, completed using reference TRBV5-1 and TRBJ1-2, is KAGVTQTPRYLIKTRGQQVTLSCSPISGHRSVSWYQQTPGQGLQFLFEYFSETQRNKGNFPGRFSGRQFSNSRSEMNVSTLELGDSALYLCASSLSAGGGWGYTFGSGTRLTVV.